This T cell receptor beta chain stems from a study of Tregs in tolerant kidney transplant recipients (dated by TCRdb to the late 2010s). Turning to the overall study: Transplants used related donors with nonmyeloablative bone marrow transplantation; mixed chimerism was transient in the human trials. Before combined kidney and bone marrow transplantation, this study identified donor-specific regulatory T cells using TCRbeta sequencing and then followed those same cells after transplant.

What the authors observed across the whole study: In tolerant patients, the expansion of donor-specific Tregs was greater than global Treg expansion, suggesting that the expansion was antigen-driven rather than nonspecific. Biological reproducibility was not directly assessed, although technical replication error appeared to be minimal. Expanding Tregs with activated donor B cells appeared to identify the most biologically relevant and donor-specific TCRbeta repertoire. For some patients, the PCR primers changed as time went on, which meant samples from those patients could not be compared with one another at the nucleotide level. Because the study included only a small number of patients, the results must be confirmed in larger populations and under other immunosuppression protocols.

As to this clone: Its antigen is not yet known. Within one base of it there is no much larger clone, and no base qualities were kept.

Read against the paper, the sample's time point label means: blood sample drawn before combined kidney and bone marrow transplant. Thawed PBMCs were FACS-sorted into unstimulated Tregs (CD4+CD25+CD127-), CD4+ non-Tregs (CD4+CD25-), CD4 cells and CD8 cells. Prior to Treg sorting, thawed PBMCs were rested overnight at 37 degrees C with around 220 IU/ml IL-2. The patients were a few recipients of combined kidney and bone marrow transplants from the ITN036ST trial, and samples were available only from these trial subjects. Healthy control blood was separated into PBMCs by Ficoll density gradient and cryopreserved, and patient PBMCs were collected both before and after transplant. The germline V gene sets CDR1 to SGHNT and CDR2 to YENEEA. The CDR3 starts with the cysteine, ends with the phenylalanine, and has 14 residues. The sequence is cut down to CDR3 DNA, 42 bases in frame from base 1. The trim is 7 bases for V and 8 bases for J, with a gap of 18 bases between the germline ends.

Genomic DNA was extracted from sorted cells with the QIAGEN DNeasy Blood and Tissue Kit for TCRbeta CDR3 sequencing. High-throughput TCRbeta CDR3 sequencing was carried out commercially through immunoSEQ, with PCR amplification with bias correction and internal controls included. The original methods were these. Unique productive TCRbeta sequences were defined by CDR3 nucleotide sequence where primers matched, and otherwise by CDR3 amino acid sequence together with Vbeta and Jbeta genes. To correct for sorting error, sequences found in more than one sorted population at a frequency ratio of 2:1 or less were discarded, and the remaining shared sequences were assigned to the population with the higher frequency. A sequence was defined as donor-reactive if the sequence was expanded at least 5-fold in CFSE-low cells compared with unstimulated cells and had a frequency of at least 0.01% in CFSE-low cells. Repertoire divergence was quantified by Jensen-Shannon divergence calculated from the top 100 TCRbeta sequences ranked by frequency. For samples with multiple sequencing runs, sorting error was corrected separately for each run before the runs were pooled. TCRdb took over this immuneACCESS table, retaining in-frame rearrangements with V and J assigned. Such tables are incomplete; in checked studies, under half of the missing clones stem from an unresolved V gene, and the remainder is unexplained. V, J and clone size derive from that table, while D and trimming were established from the DNA sequence. The sample contains tens of thousands of clones, 98% of them found a single time. The ten largest clones represent 0.34% of the sample.

The chain is made from TRBV11-3 and TRBJ2-1; matching of 6 bases hints at TRBD1 as the D gene. Source: Tregs from blood, taken before the transplant. This clonotype was obtained from a human donor who received a combined kidney and bone marrow transplant. The CDR3 corresponds to CASNRGGVSDEQFF. The bases read TGTGCCAGCAATCGAGGGGGAGTAAGCGATGAGCAGTTCTTC.